This is a list of T cell receptor beta chains from one sample in a study of shared clonotypes between healthy human individuals. Data came from immunoSEQ multiplex PCR; TCRdb stores just in-frame clones and leaves some out. The profile covers more than 550,000 clones, with about nine tenths appearing a single time and roughly 36% taken by the ten largest. The sample was memory CD8+ T cells from PBMCs. These receptors were taken from a man between 18 and 35 years old in good health. Some clones in this sample may be carry-over from other donors' samples. Each CDR3 is given with its conserved first and last residue. Each record gives: clone size, J gene, V gene, D gene, CDR3 protein, CDR3 DNA. D genes are given only for firm matches. Expanded clones get a size class; other rows say once, few or many, or leave the size out.

>NA|TRBJ2-7|TRBV10-2|NA
CASSESTLREPPYEQYF
TGCGCCAGCAGTGAGTCGACTCTGCGGGAACCCCCTTACGAGCAGTACTTC
>NA|TRBJ1-2|TRBV7-9|NA
CASSLGMAGRQIYGYTF
TGTGCCAGCAGCTTAGGGATGGCAGGGAGACAGATCTATGGCTACACCTTC
>NA|TRBJ1-4|TRBV9|NA
CASSVEGRVEKLFF
TGTGCCAGCAGCGTAGAAGGGAGGGTCGAAAAACTGTTTTTT
>NA|TRBJ2-7|TRBV28|NA
CASSFQFYQNYEQYF
TGTGCCAGCAGTTTCCAGTTTTATCAGAACTACGAGCAGTACTTC
>NA|TRBJ1-1|TRBV6-5|NA
CASSERVPTAFF
TGTGCCAGCAGTGAAAGGGTTCCTACGGCTTTCTTT
>NA|TRBJ2-1|TRBV4-1|NA
CASSQRTFNEQFF
TGCGCCAGCAGCCAACGGACATTCAATGAGCAGTTCTTC
>NA|TRBJ2-3|TRBV7-3|NA
CASSLSQGTLPAQYF
TGTGCCAGCAGCTTAAGCCAGGGTACTCTGCCTGCGCAGTATTTT
>NA|TRBJ2-5|TRBV7-3|NA
CASSLGRDTQETQYF
TGTGCCAGCAGCTTAGGACGGGACACTCAAGAGACCCAGTACTTC
>NA|TRBJ2-7|TRBV27|TRBD2
CASSLGTSYEQYF
TGTGCCAGCAGTTTAGGGACTAGCTACGAGCAGTACTTC
>NA|TRBJ2-7|TRBV4-1|NA
CASSHQDTGSYEQYF
TGCGCCAGCAGCCACCAGGACACGGGCTCCTACGAGCAGTACTTC
>NA|TRBJ2-7|TRBV7-9|NA
CASSRDYEQYF
TGTGCCAGCAGCCGAGATTACGAGCAGTACTTC
>few|TRBJ1-1|TRBV10-1|NA
CAFRGGARSTEAFF
TGCGCCTTCAGAGGAGGGGCTCGTTCTACTGAAGCTTTCTTT
>NA|TRBJ1-2|TRBV30|NA
CAWTKDYGYTF
TGTGCCTGGACTAAGGACTATGGCTACACCTTC
>NA|TRBJ2-5|TRBV9|TRBD1
CASSAWDSQETQYF
TGTGCCAGCAGCGCCTGGGACAGCCAAGAGACCCAGTACTTC
>NA|TRBJ2-4|TRBV11-2|TRBD1
CASSLTYRGRGNIQYF
TGTGCCAGCAGCTTAACATACAGGGGGCGGGGGAACATTCAGTACTTC
>NA|TRBJ1-4|TRBV7-9|NA
CASQKRFNEKLFF
TGTGCCTCGCAAAAACGCTTCAATGAAAAACTGTTTTTT
>NA|TRBJ2-1|TRBV19|NA
CASSVDRNYNEQFF
TGTGCCAGTAGCGTAGACAGGAACTACAATGAGCAGTTCTTC